This entry lists 21 T cell receptor beta chains sequenced from one sample in a study of technical replicates of blood from a handful of donors. Only in-frame clones appear in the TCRdb table, and some are missing; sequencing was by immunoSEQ multiplex PCR. The sample yields more than 65,000 clones, 85% to 95% seen once. The sample taken for sequencing was T cells isolated from PBMCs. Every receptor here comes from a human donor in good health.

The gene calls are TRBV6-5 and TRBJ1-5; D perhaps matches TRBD1 (6 bases). This CDR3 spans 16 amino acids. V was pared by 4 bases and J by 6 bases, with 19 bases between. Germline assignment: CDR1 MNHEY and CDR2 SVGAGI. CDR3 amino acids: CASSSPQGERGQPQHF. The CDR3 nucleotides are TGTGCCAGCAGTTCCCCACAGGGTGAGAGGGGTCAGCCCCAGCATTTT.

The V gene is TRBV25-1, the J gene TRBJ2-5; TRBD1 matches at 9 bases. Germline V gene sequence: CDR1 MGHDK, CDR2 SYGVNS. CDR3 length equals 17 residues. V trimming: 1 base; J trimming: 1 base; junction bases outside the gene matches: 7. The CDR3 reads CASSESGGTGFQETQYF. The CDR3 DNA is TGTGCCAGCAGTGAATCGGGCGGGACAGGGTTCCAAGAGACCCAGTACTTC.

This rearrangement joins TRBV29-1 to TRBJ2-5, with 7 bases identical to TRBD2. Germline lookup yields CDR1 SQVTM and CDR2 ANQGSEA. J was trimmed by 5 bases and V by 3 bases; bases with no gene match: 3. CDR3 length: 12 amino acids. CDR3 DNA sequence: TGCAGCGTTGAGGCGGGAGCGGAGACCCAGTACTTC. This encodes CSVEAGAETQYF.

The V and J genes are TRBV18 and TRBJ2-1; 11 nucleotides match TRBD2. V was clipped by 2 bases and J by 10 bases; unmatched bases: 7. The germline V gene has CDR1 KGHSH and CDR2 LQKENI. CDR3 size: 15 residues. In nucleotides, the CDR3 is TGTGCCAGCTCACCAACTATAGCGGGAGGGGAGGAGCAGTTCTTC. This encodes CASSPTIAGGEEQFF. The full variable domain, completed using reference TRBV18 and TRBJ2-1, is NAGVMQNPRHLVRRRGQEARLRCSPMKGHSHVYWYRQLPEEGLKFMVYLQKENIIDESGMPKERFSAEFPKEGPSILRIQQVVRGDSAAYFCASSPTIAGGEEQFFGPGTRLTVL.

The V gene is TRBV5-6, the J gene TRBJ2-1, with D maybe TRBD1 (6 bases). V lost 3 bases and J 4 bases, leaving 11 bases between the germline ends. The CDR3 runs 14 residues. Germline V gives CDR1 SGHDT, CDR2 YYEEEE. This CDR3 reads CASSSARGYNEQFF. In nucleotides, the CDR3 is TGTGCCAGCAGCTCCGCGAGGGGGTACAATGAGCAGTTCTTC.

This clone was counted between two and nine times. This chain uses TRBV29-1 with TRBJ1-1, with TRBD1 matching over 11 bases. The ends lost 3 bases at V and 10 bases at J; junction bases unmatched: 7. The CDR3 covers 13 residues. From germline, CDR1 is SQVTM and CDR2 ANQGSEA. In DNA form, the CDR3 reads TGCAGCGTTGACCGGGACAGGGGGAATAGAGCTTTCTTT. The encoded protein is CSVDRDRGNRAFF.

J is TRBJ2-2 and V is TRBV23-1; 8 nucleotides agree with TRBD1. TRBV23-1 is an ORF; its function is uncertain. Losses at the gene ends were 8 bases for V and 6 bases for J; bases not matched to a gene: 11. This CDR3 is 15 amino acids long. The CDR3 here is CASPRTGRRPGELFF. In nucleotides, the CDR3 is TGCGCCAGCCCTAGGACAGGGAGGAGGCCCGGGGAGCTGTTTTTT.

The chain recombines TRBV14 with TRBJ1-2, with 11 bases matching TRBD1. CDR3 size: 15 residues. V was pared by 5 bases and J by 6 bases, with 8 bases of the junction left unmatched. Germline CDR1 and CDR2: SGHDN and FVKESK. The CDR3 DNA sequence: TGTGCCAGCAGCATAGGACAGGGGGCGCTCAATGGCTACACCTTC. It is translated as CASSIGQGALNGYTF. The variable domain in full, with the rest retrieved from reference TRBV14 and TRBJ1-2, is EAGVTQFPSHSVIEKGQTVTLRCDPISGHDNLYWYRRVMGKEIKFLLHFVKESKQDESGMPNNRFLAERTGGTYSTLKVQPAELEDSGVYFCASSIGQGALNGYTFGSGTRLTVV.

The CDR3 sequence is CASSESPTVTGNYGYTF. CDR3 DNA sequence: TGTGCCAGCAGCGAGTCCCCAACAGTAACCGGTAACTATGGCTACACCTTC. This rearrangement joins TRBV9 to TRBJ1-2; D gene uncertain. CDR3 length: 17 residues. V was cut by 3 bases and J by 1 base, with 19 bases left in between. The germline V gene has CDR1 SGDLS and CDR2 YYNGEE.

V is TRBV4-1 and J is TRBJ2-7; 7 nucleotides line up with TRBD1. CDR3 length equals 14 residues. Germline V gene lookup returns CDR1 MGHRA and CDR2 YSYEKL. Losses at the gene ends were 5 bases for V and 3 bases for J; bases not matched to a gene: 7. DNA of the CDR3: TGCGCCAGCAGCATCCGGGACAGAAACTACGAGCAGTACTTC. As protein: CASSIRDRNYEQYF.

The DNA of the CDR3 is TGTGCCAGCAGACTGGACAGGCTCTACAATGAGCAGTTCTTC. It specifies CASRLDRLYNEQFF. The chain links TRBV7-2 to TRBJ2-1, with 7 bases aligning to TRBD1. Germline CDR1 and CDR2: SGHTA and FQGNSA. The CDR3 extends over 14 amino acids. J gave up 3 bases and V 6 bases, and 5 bases lay outside the gene matches.

The chain joins TRBV28 to TRBJ2-3; D gene uncertain. The CDR3 is 15 amino acids. CDR1 is MDHEN and CDR2 is SYDVKM in the germline V gene. Trimming pared 4 bases from V and 3 bases from J, leaving 14 bases between. The CDR3: CASSSLGFETDTQYF. The CDR3 DNA follows: TGTGCCAGCAGTTCCCTAGGTTTCGAGACAGATACGCAGTATTTT.

The V call is TRBV15, the J call TRBJ2-2; the D is unclear. V dropped 0 bases and J dropped 2 bases, with 7 bases sitting between them. The germline V gene encodes CDR1 LNHNV and CDR2 YYDKDF (reference sequence). CDR3 length equals 15 residues. The CDR3 spells CATSRDLHNTGELFF. The CDR3, as DNA: TGTGCCACCAGCAGAGATTTACATAACACCGGGGAGCTGTTTTTT.

This clone occurred once. This chain uses TRBV28 with TRBJ1-1; a possible D gene is TRBD1 (5 bases). V was shortened by 5 bases and J by 8 bases, with 9 bases between the two germline ends. There are 11 residues in the CDR3. The germline gives CDR1 MDHEN, CDR2 SYDVKM. Written as DNA, the CDR3 is TGTGCCAGCAGTCCAGGGAGGGAAGCTTTCTTT. Amino acids: CASSPGREAFF.

This sequence joins TRBV19 and TRBJ2-7; maybe TRBD1 (6 bases). From germline, CDR1 is LNHDA and CDR2 SQIVND (reference sequence). Trimming cost V 6 bases and J 5 bases, with 14 bases left between them. The CDR3 extends over 13 amino acids. CDR3 sequence: CASSGQTENEQYF. The CDR3 DNA is TGTGCCAGTAGCGGACAGACGGAAAACGAGCAGTACTTC.

The chain is built from TRBV11-2 and TRBJ2-7; 14 bases match TRBD2. Germline V gene sequence: CDR1 SGHAT, CDR2 FQNNGV. The CDR3 covers 15 residues. Trimming removed 5 bases from V and 3 bases from J; junction bases left unmatched: 3. The CDR3 reads CASSEGLAGVYEQYF. The CDR3 DNA reads as TGTGCCAGCAGCGAGGGACTAGCGGGAGTCTACGAGCAGTACTTC.

The chain employs TRBV27 and TRBJ1-2; perhaps TRBD1 as D (5 bases). The CDR3 extends over 16 amino acids. V was trimmed by 0 bases and J by 8 bases, leaving 19 bases between them. CDR1 and CDR2 (germline): MNHEY, SMNVEV (reference sequence). This chain's CDR3 is CASSLSVGVREEGYTF. CDR3 DNA: TGTGCCAGCAGTTTATCCGTGGGTGTCAGGGAGGAAGGCTACACCTTC.

The rearrangement joins TRBV28 to TRBJ2-3, with TRBD2 matching 12 bases. This CDR3 has 18 amino acids. With 6 bases clipped from V and 5 bases from J, the junction kept 15 bases outside the gene matches. Germline V CDR1 and CDR2: MDHEN, SYDVKM. CDR3 sequence (DNA): TGTGCCAGCAGGGCAGGGGGCTTGGGACTAGCGGGTGGAGATACGCAGTATTTT. Residues: CASRAGGLGLAGGDTQYF.

The rearrangement links TRBV9 to TRBJ2-1, with 13 nucleotides matching TRBD2. The ends lost 4 bases at V and 8 bases at J; junction bases unmatched: 9. This CDR3 has 16 residues. Germline V gene sequence: CDR1 SGDLS, CDR2 YYNGEE. The CDR3 coding sequence is TGTGCCAGCAGCCCTTGGACTAGCGGGAGTGACTATGAGCAGTTCTTC. Its protein product is CASSPWTSGSDYEQFF.

The chain is built from TRBV10-3 and TRBJ1-1; the D is unclear. The CDR3 is 13 residues long. V was shortened by 10 bases and J by 0 bases, with 12 bases between the two germline ends. CDR1 ENHRY and CDR2 SYGVKD come from the germline V gene. Here the CDR3 DNA reads TGTGCCACCACCCTTAACATGAACACTGAAGCTTTCTTT. Translated: CATTLNMNTEAFF.

The V and J genes are TRBV6-5 and TRBJ1-2, with no clear D. The ends were cut back, 0 bases at V and 5 bases at J, with 10 bases in the middle. The CDR3 is 14 amino acids. The germline V gene encodes CDR1 MNHEY and CDR2 SVGAGI. The CDR3 reads CASSYSQEGYGYTF. Here the CDR3 DNA reads TGTGCCAGCAGTTACTCCCAGGAAGGATATGGCTACACCTTC.